A single sample gave rise to the 20 T cell receptor beta chains below, sequenced in a study of blood T cell repertoires in COVID-19. Method: immunoSEQ multiplex PCR; TCRdb's copy keeps in-frame clones and lacks some. The profile shows 270,000 or so clones, around four fifths of them singletons. Sequenced material: peripheral blood. The source is a woman aged 50 to 65 who had recovered from COVID-19.

This clone was seen a few times. The chain carries TRBV3-1 (or the pseudogene TRBV3-2) and TRBJ2-6; TRBD1 is a possible D gene (6 bases). The V gene lost 5 bases and the J gene lost 2 bases, with 10 bases spanning the gap. Germline CDR1 and CDR2: LGHDT and YNNKEL (reference sequence). The CDR3 totals 15 residues. In DNA form, the CDR3 reads TGTGCCAGCAGCGGCAGGGGAGCTGGGGCCAACGTCCTGACTTTC. It codes for CASSGRGAGANVLTF.

V and J are TRBV25-1 and TRBJ1-1, with 8 bases aligning to TRBD1. J lost 3 bases, V lost 5 bases, and 8 bases had no gene match. Germline CDR1 reads MGHDK; CDR2 reads SYGVNS. CDR3 length equals 15 residues. The CDR3 loop reads CASSIDRGWHTEAFF. In DNA form, the CDR3 reads TGTGCCAGCAGTATCGACAGGGGTTGGCACACTGAAGCTTTCTTT.

The chain uses TRBV6-5 and TRBJ2-1; TRBD2 is a possible D gene (5 bases). The V gene lost 8 bases and the J gene lost 5 bases, with 10 bases spanning the gap. Per the germline V gene, CDR1 is MNHEY and CDR2 is SVGAGI. The CDR3 spans 12 residues. The CDR3 sequence: CASGPSHNEQFF. The CDR3 DNA is TGTGCCAGCGGGCCTAGCCACAATGAGCAGTTCTTC.

The chain uses TRBV11-3 and TRBJ2-1; perhaps TRBD1 as D (5 bases). Trimming stripped 5 bases from V and 4 bases from J, with 12 bases between. Germline lookup yields CDR1 SGHNT and CDR2 YENEEA. The CDR3 is 14 residues long. The CDR3 nucleotides read TGTGCCAGCAGCCCTGGGGCCCTGTACAATGAGCAGTTCTTC. It is translated as CASSPGALYNEQFF.

This clone was seen only a few times. The chain uses TRBV7-3 and TRBJ2-3; D unclear. V gave up 4 bases and J gave up 6 bases, with 8 bases separating them. CDR1 is SGHTA, CDR2 FQGTGA, per germline. CDR3 size: 12 residues. The chain's CDR3 is CASSSPGDTQYF. The CDR3 bases are TGTGCCAGCAGCTCGCCGGGTGATACGCAGTATTTT.

This clone was seen at least ten times. The J gene is TRBJ1-2, the V gene TRBV9; D is unresolved. This CDR3 region has 13 residues. The germline V gene has CDR1 SGDLS and CDR2 YYNGEE. The V end was cut by 4 bases, the J end by 8 bases, with 15 bases between. CDR3: CASSLTGGLGYTF. The CDR3 DNA reads as TGTGCCAGCAGCCTCACTGGAGGTCTCGGCTACACCTTC.

The chain combines TRBV28 with TRBJ1-2; TRBD1 matches 10 bases. This CDR3 comprises 14 residues. The trim removed 6 bases at V and 5 bases at J, leaving 6 bases unmatched. Germline CDR1 is MDHEN and CDR2 is SYDVKM. CDR3: CASSLPGQGYGYTF. Written as DNA, the CDR3 is TGTGCCAGCAGCCTACCGGGACAGGGGTATGGCTACACCTTC.

The rearrangement links TRBV3-1 (or the pseudogene TRBV3-2) to TRBJ1-2, with D unresolved. Germline V gives CDR1 LGHDT, CDR2 YNNKEL (reference sequence). V lost 1 base to trimming and J lost 5 bases, with 11 bases between them. The CDR3 runs 14 residues. CDR3 sequence: CASSQGLEQYGYTF. The CDR3 DNA reads TGTGCCAGCAGCCAAGGACTTGAGCAGTATGGCTACACCTTC.

The CDR3 DNA is TGTGCCAGCAGCCGGAGAGGTAGTAATTCACCCCTCCACTTT. Amino acid sequence: CASSRRGSNSPLHF. This chain joins TRBV28 and TRBJ1-6; no clear D. The germline V gene has CDR1 MDHEN and CDR2 SYDVKM. This CDR3 spans 14 amino acids. V was trimmed by 6 bases and J by 6 bases, leaving 12 bases between them. Full variable domain (missing parts from reference TRBV28 and TRBJ1-6): DVKVTQSSRYLVKRTGEKVFLECVQDMDHENMFWYRQDPGLGLRLIYFSYDVKMKEKGDIPEGYSVSREKKERFSLILESASTNQTSMYLCASSRRGSNSPLHFGNGTRLTVT.

The V call is TRBV14, the J call TRBJ2-5; the D gene is possibly TRBD1 (5 bases). CDR3 size: 15 residues. Germline V gene sequence: CDR1 SGHDN, CDR2 FVKESK. Trimming stripped 3 bases from V and 1 base from J, with 12 bases between. CDR3 sequence reads: CASSHLRGAQETQYF. In DNA form, the CDR3 reads TGTGCCAGCAGCCACCTACGTGGGGCCCAAGAGACCCAGTACTTC.

The rearrangement uses TRBV28 and TRBJ1-5; weak D call: TRBD1 (6 bases). The germline V gene has CDR1 MDHEN and CDR2 SYDVKM. This CDR3 contains 12 residues. Trimming cost V 3 bases and J 7 bases, with 7 bases left between them. The DNA of the CDR3 is TGTGCCAGCAGTTTGGGGGCCCAGCCCCAGCATTTT. Residues: CASSLGAQPQHF.

V usage is TRBV7-8 and J usage is TRBJ2-2, with 7 bases fitting TRBD1. Germline-derived CDR1 and CDR2 are SGHVS and FQNEAQ. V gave up 4 bases and J gave up 0 bases; unmatched junction bases: 8. CDR3 length: 17 residues. CDR3 bases: TGTGCCAGCAGCTATCCCACAGGGGTCCCGAACACCGGGGAGCTGTTTTTT. It translates to CASSYPTGVPNTGELFF.

J is TRBJ2-2 and V is TRBV9; 9 bases match TRBD2. V lost 2 bases, J lost 0 bases, and 2 bases stayed unmatched. CDR1 SGDLS and CDR2 YYNGEE come from the germline V gene. This CDR3 contains 16 residues. The CDR3 here is CASSVSGGTNTGELFF. CDR3 coding DNA: TGTGCCAGCAGCGTTAGCGGGGGAACGAACACCGGGGAGCTGTTTTTT. Combining the CDR3 with reference TRBV9 and TRBJ2-2 gives the whole variable domain DSGVTQTPKHLITATGQRVTLRCSPRSGDLSVYWYQQSLDQGLQFLIQYYNGEERAKGNILERFSAQQFPDLHSELNLSSLELGDSALYFCASSVSGGTNTGELFFGEGSRLTVL.

The CDR3 bases are TGTGCCAGCAGTGGGGAGTCGAATGAAAAACTGTTTTTT. Translated, it gives CASSGESNEKLFF. The chain has TRBV2 and TRBJ1-4; D is unclear. This CDR3 region has 13 residues. The V end was cut by 4 bases, the J end by 5 bases, with 8 bases between. CDR1 is SNHLY and CDR2 is FYNNEI in the germline V gene.

This clone was observed a handful of times. The rearrangement joins TRBV6-5 to TRBJ1-1, with D unresolved. Germline loops: CDR1 MNHEY, CDR2 SVGAGI. The CDR3 is 14 residues long. Between the trimmed V and J ends, which lost 0 bases and 5 bases, there was a span of 10 bases. The CDR3 sequence is CASSYSEERTEAFF. The CDR3 DNA is TGTGCCAGCAGTTACTCGGAGGAGAGGACTGAAGCTTTCTTT.

This clone is judged medium-sized. The genes are TRBV3-1 (or the pseudogene TRBV3-2) and TRBJ2-7; a weak D match, TRBD2 (5 bases). Germline values: CDR1 LGHDT, CDR2 YNNKEL (reference sequence). The CDR3 contains 13 residues. Trimming shortened V by 3 bases and J by 6 bases, and 12 bases separated the two germline ends. This CDR3 is CASSHALGGEQYF. The CDR3 DNA is TGTGCCAGCAGCCACGCCTTAGGAGGCGAGCAGTACTTC.

The genes are TRBV5-1 and TRBJ2-5, with 8 bases aligning to TRBD2. CDR3 length equals 14 residues. Per germline, CDR1 SGHRS and CDR2 YFSETQ. After removal of 5 bases from V and 4 bases from J, the junction contained 7 bases not matched to a gene. CDR3 sequence (DNA): TGCGCCAGCAGGGTGAGCGGGGGCGGAGAGACCCAGTACTTC. Amino acids: CASRVSGGGETQYF.

The chain combines TRBV6-6 with TRBJ1-5; 11 nucleotides agree with TRBD1. The CDR3 consists of 15 residues. Germline V gene sequence: CDR1 MNHNY, CDR2 SVGAGI (reference sequence). With V trimmed by 5 bases and J by 7 bases, 7 bases remained unmatched. The CDR3 DNA follows: TGTGCCAGCAGTCAACGGACAGGGGGCCGCCAGCCCCAGCATTTT. This gives the protein CASSQRTGGRQPQHF.

V and J are TRBV6-2 or TRBV6-3 and TRBJ2-7; D possibly corresponds to TRBD1 (5 bases). Germline V gene lookup returns CDR1 MNHEY and CDR2 SVGEGT. Trimming pared 6 bases from V and 5 bases from J, leaving 23 bases between. The CDR3 length is 16 residues. The CDR3 spells CASSQLKQKGIDEQYF. The CDR3 DNA reads TGTGCCAGCAGCCAATTAAAACAAAAGGGGATTGACGAGCAGTACTTC.

This rearrangement joins TRBV28 to TRBJ2-7, with 8 nucleotides matching TRBD1. Germline trimming cut 8 bases from V and 9 bases from J; bases unmatched to any gene: 15. Germline loops: CDR1 MDHEN, CDR2 SYDVKM. The length of the CDR3 is 14 residues. CDR3 nucleotide sequence: TGTGCCAGCTACCCCTACCGGACAGGGAGCGGGCAGTACTTC. It specifies CASYPYRTGSGQYF.